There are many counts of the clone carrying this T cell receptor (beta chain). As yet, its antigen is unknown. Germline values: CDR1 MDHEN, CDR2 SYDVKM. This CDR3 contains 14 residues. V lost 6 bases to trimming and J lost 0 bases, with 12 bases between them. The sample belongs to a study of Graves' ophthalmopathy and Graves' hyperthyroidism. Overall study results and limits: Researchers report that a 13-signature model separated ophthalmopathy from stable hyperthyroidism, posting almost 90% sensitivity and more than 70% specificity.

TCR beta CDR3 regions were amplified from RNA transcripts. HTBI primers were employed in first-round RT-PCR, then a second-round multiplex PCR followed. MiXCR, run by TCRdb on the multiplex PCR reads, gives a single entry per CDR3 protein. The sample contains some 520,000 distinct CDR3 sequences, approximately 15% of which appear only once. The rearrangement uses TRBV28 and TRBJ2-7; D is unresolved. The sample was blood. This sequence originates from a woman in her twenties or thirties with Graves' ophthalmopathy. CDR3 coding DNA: TGTGCCAGCAGAGCCCTTTCGGACTCCTACGAGCAGTACTTC. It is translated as CASRALSDSYEQYF. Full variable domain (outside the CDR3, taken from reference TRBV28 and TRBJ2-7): DVKVTQSSRYLVKRTGEKVFLECVQDMDHENMFWYRQDPGLGLRLIYFSYDVKMKEKGDIPEGYSVSREKKERFSLILESASTNQTSMYLCASRALSDSYEQYFGPGTRLTVT.